This T cell receptor beta chain was captured in a study of OX40 agonist ivuxolimab in advanced cancers. Germline CDR1 LNHDA, CDR2 SQIVND (reference sequence). The V and J ends lost 2 bases and 1 base, in that order; junction bases with no gene match: 10. The CDR3 length is 17 residues. Sequencing used immunoSEQ multiplex PCR; TCRdb keeps in-frame clones, though not all of them. Seen here are about 60,000 clones, about 89% observed once, and the top ten hold 0.85% to 1.4%. The TCR sequence derives from an adult with an advanced solid tumor such as melanoma, head and neck, liver or kidney cancer. This specimen was CD4+ or CD8+ T cells sorted from blood, taken in a trial of the OX40 agonist ivuxolimab. The rearrangement uses TRBV19 and TRBJ1-1; 7 nucleotides agree with TRBD1. Written as DNA, the CDR3 is TGTGCCAGTAGTATATCGACAGGGTCTTCGGGGAACACTGAAGCTTTCTTT. Translating it yields CASSISTGSSGNTEAFF.